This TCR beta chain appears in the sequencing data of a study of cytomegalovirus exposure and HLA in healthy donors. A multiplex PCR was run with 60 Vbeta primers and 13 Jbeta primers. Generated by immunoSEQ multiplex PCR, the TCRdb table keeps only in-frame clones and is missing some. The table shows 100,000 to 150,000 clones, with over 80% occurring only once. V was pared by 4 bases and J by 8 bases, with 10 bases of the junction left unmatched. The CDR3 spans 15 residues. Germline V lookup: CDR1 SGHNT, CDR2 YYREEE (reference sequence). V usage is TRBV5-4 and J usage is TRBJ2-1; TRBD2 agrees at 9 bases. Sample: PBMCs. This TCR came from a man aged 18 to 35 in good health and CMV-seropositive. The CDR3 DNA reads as TGTGCCAGCAGCCCCGGGACTAGCCGTGTCGATGAGCAGTTCTTC. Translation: CASSPGTSRVDEQFF.